This T cell receptor beta chain is from a study of blood T cells in healthy people across ages. Study-level background: Template switching retrieved approximately one barcoded beta molecule for each two T cells. Study observations and caveats: Bulk PBMC profiling left naive and antigen-experienced comparisons inconclusive.

A second PCR of about 7 to 12 cycles used a sample-barcoded 5' primer and a J-beta primer mix. TCRdb reanalysed the 5' RACE reads using MiXCR and keeps one entry per CDR3 protein. Of roughly 650,000 distinct CDR3 sequences in the sample, 32% were seen once. CDR1 and CDR2 from the germline V gene are SQVTM and ANQGSEA. CDR3 length: 13 residues. On this clonotype itself: Its antigen is undetermined. A much larger clone lies a single base off, so this may be a read error.

The specimen was blood. The source is an elderly woman in good health. This chain connects TRBV29-1 to TRBJ1-2, with 7 bases identical to TRBD1. CDR3 residues: CSVRRAGGHGCTF. Written as DNA, the CDR3 is TGCAGCGTTCGGAGAGCAGGGGGTCATGGCTGCACCTTC.